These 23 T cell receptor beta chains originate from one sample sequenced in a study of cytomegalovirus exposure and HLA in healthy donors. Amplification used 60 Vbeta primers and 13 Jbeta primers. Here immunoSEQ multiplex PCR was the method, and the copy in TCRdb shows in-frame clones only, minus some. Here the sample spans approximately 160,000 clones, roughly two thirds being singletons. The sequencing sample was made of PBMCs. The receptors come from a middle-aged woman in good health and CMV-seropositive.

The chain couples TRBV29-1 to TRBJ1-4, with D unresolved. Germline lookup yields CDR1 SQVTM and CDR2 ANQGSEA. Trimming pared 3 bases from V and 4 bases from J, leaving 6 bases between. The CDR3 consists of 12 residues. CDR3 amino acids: CSVDTNNEKLFF. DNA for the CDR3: TGCAGCGTTGATACTAATAATGAAAAACTGTTTTTT.

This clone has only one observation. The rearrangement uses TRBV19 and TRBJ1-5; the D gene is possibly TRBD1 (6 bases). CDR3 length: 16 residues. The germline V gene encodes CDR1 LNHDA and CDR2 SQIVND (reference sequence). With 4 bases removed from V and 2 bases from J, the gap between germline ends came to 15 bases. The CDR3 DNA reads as TGTGCCAGTAGTACCCCAGGGGCCTTGGGCAATCAGCCCCAGCATTTT. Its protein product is CASSTPGALGNQPQHF.

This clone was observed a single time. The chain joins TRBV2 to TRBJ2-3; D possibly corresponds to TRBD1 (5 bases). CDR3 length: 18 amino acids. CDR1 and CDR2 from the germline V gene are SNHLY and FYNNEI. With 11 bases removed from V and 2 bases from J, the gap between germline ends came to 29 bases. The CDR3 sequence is CAALGQGREEGDTDTQYF. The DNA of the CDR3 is TGTGCCGCCCTTGGGCAGGGAAGAGAAGAAGGAGACACAGATACGCAGTATTTT.

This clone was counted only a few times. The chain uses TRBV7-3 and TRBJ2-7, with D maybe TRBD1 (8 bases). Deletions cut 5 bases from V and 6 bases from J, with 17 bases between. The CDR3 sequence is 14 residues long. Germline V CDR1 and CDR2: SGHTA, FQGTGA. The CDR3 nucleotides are TGTGCCAGCAGCGCCAGCGGGACAGGAAGCGAGCAGTACTTC. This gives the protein CASSASGTGSEQYF. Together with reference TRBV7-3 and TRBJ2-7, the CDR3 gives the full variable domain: GAGVSQTPSNKVTEKGKYVELRCDPISGHTALYWYRQSLGQGPEFLIYFQGTGAADDSGLPNDRFFAVRPEGSVSTLKIQRTERGDSAVYLCASSASGTGSEQYFGPGTRLTVT.

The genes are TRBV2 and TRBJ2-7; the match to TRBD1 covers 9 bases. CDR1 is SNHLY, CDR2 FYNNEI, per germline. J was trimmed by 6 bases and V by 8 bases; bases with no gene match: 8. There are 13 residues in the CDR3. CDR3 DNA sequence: TGTGCCAGCTGCCGGGACAGGGTGACCGAGCAGTACTTC. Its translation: CASCRDRVTEQYF. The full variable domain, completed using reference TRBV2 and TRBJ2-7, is EPEVTQTPSHQVTQMGQEVILRCVPISNHLYFYWYRQILGQKVEFLVSFYNNEISEKSEIFDDQFSVERPDGSNFTLKIRSTKLEDSAMYFCASCRDRVTEQYFGPGTRLTVT.

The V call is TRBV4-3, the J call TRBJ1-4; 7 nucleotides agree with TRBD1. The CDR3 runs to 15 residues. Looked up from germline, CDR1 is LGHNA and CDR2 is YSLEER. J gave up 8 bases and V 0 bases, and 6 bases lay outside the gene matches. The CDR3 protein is CASSQDAGGREKLFF. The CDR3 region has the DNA TGCGCCAGCAGCCAAGATGCAGGGGGGAGGGAAAAACTGTTTTTT.

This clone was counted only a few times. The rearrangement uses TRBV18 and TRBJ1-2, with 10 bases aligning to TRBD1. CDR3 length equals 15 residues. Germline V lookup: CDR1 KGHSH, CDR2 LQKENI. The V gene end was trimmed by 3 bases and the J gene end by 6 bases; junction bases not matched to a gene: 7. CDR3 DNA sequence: TGTGCCAGCTCACCCCGGGACAGGGGAACGGATGGCTACACCTTC. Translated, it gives CASSPRDRGTDGYTF.

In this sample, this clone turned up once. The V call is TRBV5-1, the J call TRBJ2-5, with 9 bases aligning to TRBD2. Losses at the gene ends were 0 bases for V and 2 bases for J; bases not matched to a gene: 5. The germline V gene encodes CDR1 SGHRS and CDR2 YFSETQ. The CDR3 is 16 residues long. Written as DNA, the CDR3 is TGCGCCAGCAGCTTGGGAGCGGGGGGTACTCAAGAGACCCAGTACTTC. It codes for CASSLGAGGTQETQYF.

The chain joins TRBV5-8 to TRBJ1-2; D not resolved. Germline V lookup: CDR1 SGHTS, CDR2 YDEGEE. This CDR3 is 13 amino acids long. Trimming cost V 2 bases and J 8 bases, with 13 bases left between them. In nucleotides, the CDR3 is TGTGCCAGCAGCTTTTCGGGTTACCCGGGCTACACCTTC. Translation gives CASSFSGYPGYTF.

The DNA for the CDR3 is TGTGCCAGCAGTTCAGCGGGAGCCGGCTACGAGCAGTACTTC. As protein: CASSSAGAGYEQYF. This chain links TRBV6-5 with TRBJ2-7; 8 nucleotides match TRBD2. This CDR3 spans 14 amino acids. Trimming at V came to 4 bases and at J to 3 bases, leaving 5 bases not matched to a gene. Germline V lookup: CDR1 MNHEY, CDR2 SVGAGI.

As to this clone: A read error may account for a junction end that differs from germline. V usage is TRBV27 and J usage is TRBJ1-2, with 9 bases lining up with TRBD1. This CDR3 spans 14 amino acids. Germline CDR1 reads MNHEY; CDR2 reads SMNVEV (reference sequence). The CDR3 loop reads CASSLGQGYYGYPF. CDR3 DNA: TGTGCCAGCAGTTTGGGACAGGGATACTATGGCTACCCCTTC.

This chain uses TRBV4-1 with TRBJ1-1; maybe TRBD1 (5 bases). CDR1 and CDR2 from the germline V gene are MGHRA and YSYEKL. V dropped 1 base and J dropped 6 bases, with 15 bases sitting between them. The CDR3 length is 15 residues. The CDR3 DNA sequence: TGCGCCAGCAGCCAAGGGTTTACGGGGGTACCTGAAGCTTTCTTT. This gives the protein CASSQGFTGVPEAFF.

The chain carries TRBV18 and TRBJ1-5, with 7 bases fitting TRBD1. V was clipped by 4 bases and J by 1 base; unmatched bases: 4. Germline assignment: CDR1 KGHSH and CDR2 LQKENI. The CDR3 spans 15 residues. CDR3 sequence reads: CASSLDRASNQPQHF. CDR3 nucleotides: TGTGCCAGCTCACTTGACAGGGCCAGCAATCAGCCCCAGCATTTT.

CDR3 in amino acids: CSVVGGEETQYF. CDR3 nucleotide sequence: TGCAGCGTTGTTGGAGGGGAAGAGACCCAGTACTTC. The genes are TRBV29-1 and TRBJ2-5, with D possibly matching TRBD2 (6 bases). Germline V gene data show CDR1 as SQVTM and CDR2 as ANQGSEA. The CDR3 sequence is 12 residues long. V dropped 4 bases and J dropped 3 bases, with 9 bases sitting between them.

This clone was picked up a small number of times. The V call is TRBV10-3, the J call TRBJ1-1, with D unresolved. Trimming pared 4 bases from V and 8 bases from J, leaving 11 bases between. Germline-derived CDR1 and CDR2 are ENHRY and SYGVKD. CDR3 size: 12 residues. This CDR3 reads CAISAKGEEAFF. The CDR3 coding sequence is TGTGCCATCAGTGCCAAGGGAGAGGAAGCTTTCTTT.

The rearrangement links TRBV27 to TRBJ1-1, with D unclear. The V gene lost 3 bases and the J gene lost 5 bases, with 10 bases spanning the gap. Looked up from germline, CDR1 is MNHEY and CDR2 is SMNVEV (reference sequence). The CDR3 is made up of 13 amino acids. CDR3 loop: CASSLGERTEAFF. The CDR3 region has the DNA TGTGCCAGCAGTTTGGGCGAACGGACTGAAGCTTTCTTT.

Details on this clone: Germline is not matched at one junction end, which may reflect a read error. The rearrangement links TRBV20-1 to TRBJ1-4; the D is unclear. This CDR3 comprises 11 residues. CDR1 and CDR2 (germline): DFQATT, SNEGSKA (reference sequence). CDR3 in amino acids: CSARSVEKLLF. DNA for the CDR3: TGCAGTGCTAGGTCCGTGGAGAAACTGCTTTTT.

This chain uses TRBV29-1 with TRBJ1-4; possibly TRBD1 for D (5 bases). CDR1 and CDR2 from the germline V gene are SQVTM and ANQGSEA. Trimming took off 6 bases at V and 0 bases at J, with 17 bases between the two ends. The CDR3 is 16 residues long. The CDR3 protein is CSVRFRGDATNEKLFF. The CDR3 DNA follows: TGCAGCGTCCGTTTTCGGGGGGATGCAACTAATGAAAAACTGTTTTTT.

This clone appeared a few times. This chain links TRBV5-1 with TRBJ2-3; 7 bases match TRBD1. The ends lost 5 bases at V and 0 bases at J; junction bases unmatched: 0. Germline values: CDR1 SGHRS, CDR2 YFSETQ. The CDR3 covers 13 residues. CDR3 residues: CASRTGSTDTQYF. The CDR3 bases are TGCGCCAGCAGGACAGGGAGCACAGATACGCAGTATTTT.

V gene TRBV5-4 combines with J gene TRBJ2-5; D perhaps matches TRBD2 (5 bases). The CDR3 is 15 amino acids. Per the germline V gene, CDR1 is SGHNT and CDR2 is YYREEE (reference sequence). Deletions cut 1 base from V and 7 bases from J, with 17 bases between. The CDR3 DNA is TGTGCCAGCAGCTTGAGTACCGGGCTTCGGGGGACCCAGTACTTC. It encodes CASSLSTGLRGTQYF.

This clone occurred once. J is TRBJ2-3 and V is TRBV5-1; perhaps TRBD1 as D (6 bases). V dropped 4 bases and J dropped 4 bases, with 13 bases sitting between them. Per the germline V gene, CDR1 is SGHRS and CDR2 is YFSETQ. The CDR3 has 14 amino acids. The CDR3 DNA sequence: TGCGCCAGCAGCATCGGACAGTCCCCAGATACGCAGTATTTT. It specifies CASSIGQSPDTQYF.

The CDR3 DNA follows: TGTGCCAGCAAGGGCAGGGGCTACGAGCAGTACTTC. Protein: CASKGRGYEQYF. V gene TRBV28 combines with J gene TRBJ2-5; tentatively, D is TRBD1 (6 bases). With the DNA end fitting TRBJ2-7 better, the J assignment may be wrong. CDR3 length: 12 amino acids. Germline CDR1 MDHEN, CDR2 SYDVKM.

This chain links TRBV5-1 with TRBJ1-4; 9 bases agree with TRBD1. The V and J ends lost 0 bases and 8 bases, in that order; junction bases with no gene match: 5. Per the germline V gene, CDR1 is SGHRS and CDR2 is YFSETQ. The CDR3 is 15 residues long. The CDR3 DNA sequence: TGCGCCAGCAGCTTGGGGACAGGGGACGGCGAAAAACTGTTTTTT. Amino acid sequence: CASSLGTGDGEKLFF.